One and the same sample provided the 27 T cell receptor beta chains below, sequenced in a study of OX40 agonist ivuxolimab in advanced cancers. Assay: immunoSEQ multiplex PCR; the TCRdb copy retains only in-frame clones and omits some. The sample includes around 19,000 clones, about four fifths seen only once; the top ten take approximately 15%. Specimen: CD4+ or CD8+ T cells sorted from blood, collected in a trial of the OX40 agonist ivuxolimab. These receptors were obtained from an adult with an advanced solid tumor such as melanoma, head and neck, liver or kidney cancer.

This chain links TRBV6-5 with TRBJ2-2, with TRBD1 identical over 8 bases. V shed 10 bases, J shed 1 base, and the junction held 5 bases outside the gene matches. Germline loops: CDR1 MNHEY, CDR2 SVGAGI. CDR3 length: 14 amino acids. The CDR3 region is CATGQGLNTGELFF. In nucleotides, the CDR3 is TGTGCCACCGGACAGGGCTTGAACACCGGGGAGCTGTTTTTT.

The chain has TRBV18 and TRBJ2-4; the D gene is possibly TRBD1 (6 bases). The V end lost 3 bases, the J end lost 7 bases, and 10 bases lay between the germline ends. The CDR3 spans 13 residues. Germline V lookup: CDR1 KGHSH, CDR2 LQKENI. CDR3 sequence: CASSPLQGNIQYF. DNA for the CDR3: TGTGCCAGCTCACCGCTACAGGGCAACATTCAGTACTTC.

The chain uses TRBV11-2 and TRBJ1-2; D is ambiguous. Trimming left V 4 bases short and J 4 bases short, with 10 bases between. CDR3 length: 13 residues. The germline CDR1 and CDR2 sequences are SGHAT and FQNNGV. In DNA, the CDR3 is TGTGCCAGCAGCTCGTCCAGGTCCTATGGCTACACCTTC. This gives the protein CASSSSRSYGYTF.

CDR3 DNA: TGCAGTGCTAGAGAACCGCCAGAGCAGTACTTC. Translating it yields CSAREPPEQYF. The rearrangement uses TRBV20-1 and TRBJ2-7; D gene unclear. Per the germline V gene, CDR1 is DFQATT and CDR2 is SNEGSKA (reference sequence). The CDR3 totals 11 residues. The germline V and J ends were trimmed by 0 bases and 7 bases, with 7 bases remaining between them.

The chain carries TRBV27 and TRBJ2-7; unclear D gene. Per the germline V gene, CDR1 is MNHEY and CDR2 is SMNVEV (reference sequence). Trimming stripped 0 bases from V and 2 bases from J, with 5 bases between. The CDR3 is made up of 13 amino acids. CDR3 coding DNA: TGTGCCAGCAGTTTATCCCGCCCCTACGAGCAGTACTTC. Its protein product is CASSLSRPYEQYF.

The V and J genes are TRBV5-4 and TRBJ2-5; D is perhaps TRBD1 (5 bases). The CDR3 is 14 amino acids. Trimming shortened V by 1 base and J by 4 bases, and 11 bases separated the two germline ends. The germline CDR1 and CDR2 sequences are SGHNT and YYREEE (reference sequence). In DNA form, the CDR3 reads TGTGCCAGCAGCTTGAGGCAGGGCGGAGAGACCCAGTACTTC. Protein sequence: CASSLRQGGETQYF.

The CDR3 is CASAQAWTGELFF. The CDR3, as DNA: TGTGCCAGTGCACAGGCCTGGACCGGGGAGCTGTTTTTT. This sequence joins TRBV19 and TRBJ2-2, with D possibly matching TRBD1 (5 bases). V was clipped by 8 bases and J by 5 bases, with 12 bases between them. The CDR3 is 13 residues long. Per germline, CDR1 LNHDA and CDR2 SQIVND (reference sequence).

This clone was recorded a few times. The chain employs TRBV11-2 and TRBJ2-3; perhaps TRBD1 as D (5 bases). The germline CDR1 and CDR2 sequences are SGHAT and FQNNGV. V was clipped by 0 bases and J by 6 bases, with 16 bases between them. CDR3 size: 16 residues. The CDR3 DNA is TGTGCCAGCAGCTTAGAAGGGTGGGGCAGCGTCGATACGCAGTATTTT. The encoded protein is CASSLEGWGSVDTQYF. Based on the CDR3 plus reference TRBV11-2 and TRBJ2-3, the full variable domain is EAGVAQSPRYKIIEKRQSVAFWCNPISGHATLYWYQQILGQGPKLLIQFQNNGVVDDSQLPKDRFSAERLKGVDSTLKIQPAKLEDSAVYLCASSLEGWGSVDTQYFGPGTRLTVL.

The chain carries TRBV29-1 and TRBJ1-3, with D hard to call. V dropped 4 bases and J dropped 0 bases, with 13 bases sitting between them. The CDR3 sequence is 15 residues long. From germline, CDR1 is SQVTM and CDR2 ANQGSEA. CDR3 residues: CSVATSPSSGNTIYF. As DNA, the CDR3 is TGCAGCGTTGCGACATCCCCCAGCTCTGGAAACACCATATATTTT.

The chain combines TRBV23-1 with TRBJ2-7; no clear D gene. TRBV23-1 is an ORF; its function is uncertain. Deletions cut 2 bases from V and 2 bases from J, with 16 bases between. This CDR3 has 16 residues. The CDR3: CASSQDTPHPPYEQYF. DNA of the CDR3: TGCGCCAGCAGTCAAGATACGCCACATCCACCCTACGAGCAGTACTTC.

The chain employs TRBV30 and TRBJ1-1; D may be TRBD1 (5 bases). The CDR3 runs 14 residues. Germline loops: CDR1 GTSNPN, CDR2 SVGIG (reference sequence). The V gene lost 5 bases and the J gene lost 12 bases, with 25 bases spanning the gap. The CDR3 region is CAWRQLGREKETFF. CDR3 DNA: TGTGCCTGGCGACAGCTCGGCAGGGAAAAGGAAACTTTCTTT.

The CDR3 coding sequence is TGTGCCAGTAGTATAGGCGGACTAGCGGGGGATTACGAGCAGTACTTC. Translated, it gives CASSIGGLAGDYEQYF. This chain connects TRBV19 to TRBJ2-7, with 13 positions matching TRBD2. The CDR3 is 16 residues long. Germline V gene data show CDR1 as LNHDA and CDR2 as SQIVND (reference sequence). The ends lost 1 base at V and 4 bases at J; junction bases unmatched: 4.

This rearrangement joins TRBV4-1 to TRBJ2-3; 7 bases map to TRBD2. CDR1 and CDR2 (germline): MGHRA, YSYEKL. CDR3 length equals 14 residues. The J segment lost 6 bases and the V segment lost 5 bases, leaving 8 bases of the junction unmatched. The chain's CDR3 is CASSTRDYPDTQYF. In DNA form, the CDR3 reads TGCGCCAGCAGCACCCGGGACTATCCTGATACGCAGTATTTT.

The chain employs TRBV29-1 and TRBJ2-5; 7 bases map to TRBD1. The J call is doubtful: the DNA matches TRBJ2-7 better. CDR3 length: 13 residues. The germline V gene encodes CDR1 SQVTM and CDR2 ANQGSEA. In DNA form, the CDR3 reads TGCAGCGTTGTCCCCAGGGGGTCCTACGAGCAGTACTTC. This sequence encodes CSVVPRGSYEQYF.

As DNA, the CDR3 is TGTGCCAGCAGTGGGTTGGGACAGGCGGACTATGGCTACACCTTC. Protein product: CASSGLGQADYGYTF. The chain couples TRBV6-1 to TRBJ1-2; TRBD1 agrees at 8 bases. There are 15 residues in the CDR3. The J segment lost 3 bases and the V segment lost 4 bases, leaving 7 bases of the junction unmatched. Per the germline V gene, CDR1 is MNHNS and CDR2 is SASEGT.

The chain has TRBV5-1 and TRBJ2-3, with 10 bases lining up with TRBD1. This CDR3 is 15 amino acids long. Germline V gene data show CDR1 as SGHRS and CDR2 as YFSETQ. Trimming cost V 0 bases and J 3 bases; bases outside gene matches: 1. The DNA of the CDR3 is TGCGCCAGCAGCTTGGGGACAGGGGGGACAGATACGCAGTATTTT. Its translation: CASSLGTGGTDTQYF.

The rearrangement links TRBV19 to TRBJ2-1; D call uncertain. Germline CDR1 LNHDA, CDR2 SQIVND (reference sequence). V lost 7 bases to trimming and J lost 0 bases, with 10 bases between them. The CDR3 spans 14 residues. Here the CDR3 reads CASTPQDSYNEQFF. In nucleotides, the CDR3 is TGTGCCAGTACCCCCCAGGACTCCTACAATGAGCAGTTCTTC. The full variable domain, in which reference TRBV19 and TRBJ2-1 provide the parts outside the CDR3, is DGGITQSPKYLFRKEGQNVTLSCEQNLNHDAMYWYRQDPGQGLRLIYYSQIVNDFQKGDIAEGYSVSREKKESFPLTVTSAQKNPTAFYLCASTPQDSYNEQFFGPGTRLTVL.

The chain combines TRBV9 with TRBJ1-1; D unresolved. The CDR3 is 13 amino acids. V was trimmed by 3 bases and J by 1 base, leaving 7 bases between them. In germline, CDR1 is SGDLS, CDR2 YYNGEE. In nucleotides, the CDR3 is TGTGCCAGCAGCGGCGGAGAGAACACTGAAGCTTTCTTT. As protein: CASSGGENTEAFF.

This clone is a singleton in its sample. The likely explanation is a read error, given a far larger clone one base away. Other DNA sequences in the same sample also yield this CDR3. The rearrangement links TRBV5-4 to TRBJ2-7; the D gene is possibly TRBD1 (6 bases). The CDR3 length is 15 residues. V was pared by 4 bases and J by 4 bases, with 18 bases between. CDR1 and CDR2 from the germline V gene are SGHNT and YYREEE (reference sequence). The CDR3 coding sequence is TGTGCCAGCAGCCAAGAAGCAGGGGACCGTTACGAGCAGTACTTC. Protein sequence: CASSQEAGDRYEQYF.

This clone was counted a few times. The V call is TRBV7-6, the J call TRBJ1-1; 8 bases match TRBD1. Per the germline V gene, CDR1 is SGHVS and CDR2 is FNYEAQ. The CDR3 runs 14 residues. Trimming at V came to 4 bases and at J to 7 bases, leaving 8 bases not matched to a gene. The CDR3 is CASSYLGRGLEAFF. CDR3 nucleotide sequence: TGTGCCAGCAGCTATCTAGGCAGGGGGCTTGAAGCTTTCTTT.

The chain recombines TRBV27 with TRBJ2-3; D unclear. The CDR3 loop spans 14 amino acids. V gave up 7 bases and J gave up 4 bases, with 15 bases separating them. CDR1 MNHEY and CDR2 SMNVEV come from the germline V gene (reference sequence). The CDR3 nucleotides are TGTGCCAGCACCCACATTGTGGCGGCAGATACGCAGTATTTT. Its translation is CASTHIVAADTQYF.

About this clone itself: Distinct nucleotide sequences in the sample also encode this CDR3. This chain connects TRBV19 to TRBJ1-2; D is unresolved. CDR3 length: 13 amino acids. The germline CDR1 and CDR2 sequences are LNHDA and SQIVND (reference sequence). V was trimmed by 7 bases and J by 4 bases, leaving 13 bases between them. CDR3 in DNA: TGTGCCAGTACCTACGCTTTACCCTATGGCTACACCTTC. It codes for CASTYALPYGYTF. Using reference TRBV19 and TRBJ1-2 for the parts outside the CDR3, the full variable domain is DGGITQSPKYLFRKEGQNVTLSCEQNLNHDAMYWYRQDPGQGLRLIYYSQIVNDFQKGDIAEGYSVSREKKESFPLTVTSAQKNPTAFYLCASTYALPYGYTFGSGTRLTVV.

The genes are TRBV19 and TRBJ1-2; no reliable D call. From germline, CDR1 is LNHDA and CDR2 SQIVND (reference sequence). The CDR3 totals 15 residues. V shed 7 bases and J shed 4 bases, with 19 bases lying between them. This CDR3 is CASTPFENHGYGYTF. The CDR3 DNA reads TGTGCCAGTACACCCTTCGAGAATCACGGCTATGGCTACACCTTC.

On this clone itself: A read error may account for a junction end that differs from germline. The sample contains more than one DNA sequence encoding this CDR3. The CDR3, as DNA: TGTGCCACCAGCAGAGATCAGGGAAGCTCCTACGAGCAGTACTTT. Translated: CATSRDQGSSYEQYF. This sequence joins TRBV15 and TRBJ2-7, with D perhaps matching TRBD1 (5 bases). This CDR3 has 15 amino acids. Germline values: CDR1 LNHNV, CDR2 YYDKDF (reference sequence).

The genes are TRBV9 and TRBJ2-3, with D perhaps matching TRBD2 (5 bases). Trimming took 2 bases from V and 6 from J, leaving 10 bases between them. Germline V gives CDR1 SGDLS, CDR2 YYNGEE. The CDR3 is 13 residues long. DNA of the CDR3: TGTGCCAGCAGCGTGTCTAGCATGGATACGCAGTATTTT. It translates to CASSVSSMDTQYF.

The CDR3 nucleotides read TGTGCCAGCTCATCAGGACAGGGGACGTCCTACGAGCAGTACTTC. Translation: CASSSGQGTSYEQYF. V is TRBV18 and J is TRBJ2-7; the match to TRBD1 covers 9 bases. The germline CDR1 and CDR2 sequences are KGHSH and LQKENI. V gave up 5 bases and J gave up 1 base; unmatched junction bases: 6. CDR3 length equals 15 residues.

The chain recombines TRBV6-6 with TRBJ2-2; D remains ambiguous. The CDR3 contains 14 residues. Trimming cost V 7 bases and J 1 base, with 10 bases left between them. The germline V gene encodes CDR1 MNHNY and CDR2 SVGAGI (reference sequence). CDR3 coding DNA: TGTGCCAGCAACGGGCAGAAGAACACCGGGGAGCTGTTTTTT. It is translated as CASNGQKNTGELFF.